Sequencing of this T cell receptor (beta chain) was carried out in a study of T cells in Graves' hyperthyroidism and ophthalmopathy. Study results and caveats: A 13 V-J signature model discriminated ophthalmopathy versus stable hyperthyroidism.

To note about this clonotype: Its antigen is currently unknown.

The investigators amplified TCR beta CDR3 regions from RNA transcripts. First-round RT-PCR targeting the TCR CDR3 was performed with the HTBI primer set. One entry per CDR3 protein, called by TCRdb with MiXCR from the multiplex PCR reads. The sample contains approximately 530,000 distinct CDR3 sequences, over 15% of which appear only once. Stable Graves' hyperthyroidism meant no ophthalmopathy progression within 18 months. The origin of this receptor is a woman between 18 and 29 years old with Graves' hyperthyroidism. The specimen was blood.

CDR3 in amino acids: CASSLSTNQPQHF. The CDR3 DNA reads as TGTGCCAGCAGTTTATCTACTAATCAGCCCCAGCATTTT. The J gene is TRBJ1-5, the V gene TRBV27; D remains ambiguous. The CDR3 extends over 13 amino acids. CDR1 and CDR2 from the germline V gene are MNHEY and SMNVEV (reference sequence). Trimming removed 0 bases at V and 4 bases at J, with 4 bases between.